One sample yielded the 14 T cell receptor beta chains listed below, sequenced in a study of blood T cell repertoires in COVID-19. Clones were read by immunoSEQ multiplex PCR, and TCRdb kept only the in-frame ones, dropping some. The sample contains more than 200,000 clones, 65% to 80% of which appear only once. The sample comprised peripheral blood. The receptors come from a woman aged 40 to 50 with active or convalescent COVID-19.

This rearrangement joins TRBV5-1 to TRBJ1-1; D is unresolved. The V end lost 0 bases, the J end lost 13 bases, and 13 bases lay between the germline ends. The CDR3 sequence is 12 residues long. Germline values: CDR1 SGHRS, CDR2 YFSETQ. CDR3 in DNA: TGCGCCAGCAGCTTGGCAGGTGTTGATGGTTTCTTT. Translated, it gives CASSLAGVDGFF.

J is TRBJ1-2 and V is TRBV6-5, with D perhaps TRBD1 (5 bases). Germline CDR1 reads MNHEY; CDR2 reads SVGAGI. The CDR3 runs 15 residues. V was pared by 5 bases and J by 4 bases, with 17 bases between. In DNA, the CDR3 is TGTGCCAGCAGTAGTGGGGGGGTCGGTGGCTATGGCTACACCTTC. This translates into CASSSGGVGGYGYTF.

In the case of this clone: Possible read error: a much larger clone is one base away. V is TRBV28 and J is TRBJ2-3, with a weak D call TRBD2 (6 bases). The germline V gene encodes CDR1 MDHEN and CDR2 SYDVKM. V shed 6 bases and J shed 0 bases, with 7 bases lying between them. The CDR3 has 13 residues. CDR3 residues: CASSRGSTDTQYF. The CDR3 DNA reads TGTGCCAGCAGCCGGGGGAGCACAGATACGCAGTATTTT.

The chain uses TRBV6-1 and TRBJ1-5; 7 nucleotides agree with TRBD1. CDR1 and CDR2 from the germline V gene are MNHNS and SASEGT. The CDR3 sequence is 17 residues long. V was pared by 4 bases and J by 0 bases, with 9 bases of the junction left unmatched. CDR3 sequence reads: CASSVAGGLYSNQPQHF. Here the CDR3 DNA reads TGTGCCAGCAGTGTTGCAGGGGGACTTTATAGCAATCAGCCCCAGCATTTT.

This clone was recorded only once. The chain employs TRBV29-1 and TRBJ1-2; 10 bases line up with TRBD1. Germline CDR1 reads SQVTM; CDR2 reads ANQGSEA. The V segment lost 6 bases and the J segment 8 bases; nucleotides outside the gene matches: 9. The CDR3 sequence is 13 residues long. The CDR3 DNA follows: TGCAGCGTAGTGACAGGGGGCGCCGGGGGCTACACCTTC. Encoded protein: CSVVTGGAGGYTF.

The chain couples TRBV7-8 to TRBJ1-1, with 7 bases aligning to TRBD1. Trimming at V came to 5 bases and at J to 4 bases, leaving 7 bases not matched to a gene. Germline V gives CDR1 SGHVS, CDR2 FQNEAQ. The CDR3 spans 14 residues. CDR3 sequence reads: CASSLRQGPTEAFF. The CDR3 DNA reads as TGTGCCAGCAGCCTGAGACAGGGACCCACTGAAGCTTTCTTT. The full variable domain, with the rest looked up from reference TRBV7-8 and TRBJ1-1, is GAGVSQSPRYKVAKRGQDVALRCDPISGHVSLFWYQQALGQGPEFLTYFQNEAQLDKSGLPSDRFFAERPEGSVSTLKIQRTQQEDSAVYLCASSLRQGPTEAFFGQGTRLTVV.

The genes are TRBV29-1 and TRBJ1-2; TRBD1 is a possible D gene (5 bases). CDR1 SQVTM and CDR2 ANQGSEA come from the germline V gene. V lost 1 base to trimming and J lost 6 bases, with 18 bases between them. CDR3 size: 15 residues. The CDR3 loop reads CSVEGGTTRVHGYTF. For the CDR3, the DNA is TGCAGCGTTGAAGGTGGGACTACAAGGGTCCATGGCTACACCTTC.

The chain couples TRBV13 to TRBJ2-1; perhaps TRBD2 as D (6 bases). Trimming cost V 6 bases and J 13 bases, with 13 bases left between them. This CDR3 contains 11 residues. Germline-derived CDR1 and CDR2 are PRHDT and FYEKMQ (reference sequence). This CDR3 is CASRGLLNQFF. The CDR3 region has the DNA TGTGCCAGCAGGGGACTCCTGAACCAGTTCTTC.

V usage is TRBV12-3 or TRBV12-4 and J usage is TRBJ2-5; weak D call: TRBD2 (6 bases). Trimming took 3 bases from V and 2 from J, leaving 7 bases between them. The CDR3 sequence is 13 residues long. The CDR3 here is CASSFGGQETQYF. The CDR3 region has the DNA TGTGCCAGCAGTTTTGGGGGGCAAGAGACCCAGTACTTC.

V gene TRBV9 combines with J gene TRBJ1-6; no reliable D call. The CDR3 runs to 18 residues. Germline CDR1 SGDLS, CDR2 YYNGEE. With 0 bases removed from V and 0 bases from J, the gap between germline ends came to 13 bases. The CDR3 spells CASSVESERSSYNSPLHF. CDR3 sequence (DNA): TGTGCCAGCAGCGTAGAATCCGAGAGGAGCTCCTATAATTCACCCCTCCACTTT.

This chain links TRBV2 with TRBJ2-5; the D gene is possibly TRBD1 (6 bases). CDR1 and CDR2 (germline): SNHLY, FYNNEI. CDR3 length: 15 residues. V lost 6 bases and J 1 base, leaving 15 bases between the germline ends. CDR3 sequence reads: CASRRFQGPQETQYF. CDR3 sequence (DNA): TGTGCCAGCAGACGCTTTCAGGGGCCCCAAGAGACCCAGTACTTC.

The chain carries TRBV28 and TRBJ2-5, with TRBD2 matching over 7 bases. CDR3 size: 14 residues. Looked up from germline, CDR1 is MDHEN and CDR2 is SYDVKM. After removal of 2 bases from V and 4 bases from J, the junction contained 4 bases not matched to a gene. CDR3 DNA: TGTGCCAGCAGTTTAGGGAGGGACGGAGAGACCCAGTACTTC. It translates to CASSLGRDGETQYF.

The sample holds one count of this clone. Within the sample, other DNA sequences also encode this same CDR3. The chain has TRBV20-1 and TRBJ1-2, with TRBD1 matching 8 bases. The CDR3 runs to 11 residues. V gave up 6 bases and J gave up 5 bases; unmatched junction bases: 2. Germline V lookup: CDR1 DFQATT, CDR2 SNEGSKA (reference sequence). CDR3 DNA sequence: TGCAGTGCGAGACAGGGGTATGGCTACACCTTC. It yields the protein CSARQGYGYTF.

The rearrangement uses TRBV6-2 or TRBV6-3 and TRBJ2-2; D is ambiguous. The germline V gene encodes CDR1 MNHEY and CDR2 SVGEGT. The CDR3 totals 14 residues. V lost 6 bases and J 4 bases, leaving 12 bases between the germline ends. CDR3 residues: CASSNSLITGELFF. The CDR3 region has the DNA TGTGCCAGCAGCAATAGCCTAATCACCGGGGAGCTGTTTTTT.